What follows are 3 T cell receptor beta chains derived from one specimen sequenced in a study of T-cell reconstitution after alpha-beta-depleted transplantation in children. The library targeted TCRbeta and was prepared with unique molecular identifiers. TCRdb recomputed calls from the PCR reads with MiXCR, one row per CDR3 protein. This sample has about 460,000 distinct CDR3 sequences, with around 10% found just once. This sample comprised PBMCs, mostly from graft donor cells, obtained 180 days after TCRalphabeta/CD19-depleted stem cell transplant. The source of these receptors is a female patient between 2 and 15 years old who had a stem cell transplant for aplastic anemia, so the T cells may come from the graft donor.

The chain carries TRBV5-1 and TRBJ2-2; D unresolved. The CDR3 runs to 14 residues. Trimming took 2 bases from V and 3 from J, leaving 8 bases between them. Per the germline V gene, CDR1 is SGHRS and CDR2 is YFSETQ. Here the CDR3 DNA reads TGCGCCAGCAGCTTTTCTACGGACACCGGGGAGCTGTTTTTT. This gives the protein CASSFSTDTGELFF.

This clonotype was counted many times. The chain carries TRBV28 and TRBJ2-3; D is possibly TRBD2 (5 bases). The V and J ends lost 4 bases and 0 bases respectively, with 20 bases between them. Germline CDR1 reads MDHEN; CDR2 reads SYDVKM. This CDR3 has 18 amino acids. The CDR3 sequence is CASSSPSHGGTSTDTQYF. In DNA form, the CDR3 reads TGTGCCAGCAGTTCTCCGTCCCACGGAGGAACTAGCACAGATACGCAGTATTTT.

At least ten counts were recorded for this clonotype. CDR3 residues: CASSLFRQGSLNTEAFF. Written as DNA, the CDR3 is TGTGCCAGCAGCCTATTTCGACAGGGGAGTTTGAACACTGAAGCTTTCTTT. V is TRBV28 and J is TRBJ1-1, with TRBD1 identical over 8 bases. V was pared by 6 bases and J by 0 bases, with 12 bases of the junction left unmatched. Germline values: CDR1 MDHEN, CDR2 SYDVKM. CDR3 length: 17 amino acids.